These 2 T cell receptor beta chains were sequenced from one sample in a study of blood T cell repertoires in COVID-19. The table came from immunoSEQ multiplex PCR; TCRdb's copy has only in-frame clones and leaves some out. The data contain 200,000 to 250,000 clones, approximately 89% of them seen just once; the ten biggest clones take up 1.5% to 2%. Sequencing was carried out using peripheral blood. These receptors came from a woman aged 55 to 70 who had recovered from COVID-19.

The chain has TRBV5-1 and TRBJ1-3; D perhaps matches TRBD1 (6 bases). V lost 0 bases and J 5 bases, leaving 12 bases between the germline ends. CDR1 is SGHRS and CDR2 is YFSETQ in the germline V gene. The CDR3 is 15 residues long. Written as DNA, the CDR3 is TGCGCCAGCAGCTTGGCCGCAGGGGATAGAAACACCATATATTTT. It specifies CASSLAAGDRNTIYF.

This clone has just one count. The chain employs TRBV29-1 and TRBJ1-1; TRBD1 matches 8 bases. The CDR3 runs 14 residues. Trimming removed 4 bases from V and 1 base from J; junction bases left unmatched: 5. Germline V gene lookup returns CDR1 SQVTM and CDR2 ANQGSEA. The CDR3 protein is CSVGQGARNTEAFF. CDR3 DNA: TGCAGCGTTGGGCAGGGGGCAAGGAACACTGAAGCTTTCTTT.